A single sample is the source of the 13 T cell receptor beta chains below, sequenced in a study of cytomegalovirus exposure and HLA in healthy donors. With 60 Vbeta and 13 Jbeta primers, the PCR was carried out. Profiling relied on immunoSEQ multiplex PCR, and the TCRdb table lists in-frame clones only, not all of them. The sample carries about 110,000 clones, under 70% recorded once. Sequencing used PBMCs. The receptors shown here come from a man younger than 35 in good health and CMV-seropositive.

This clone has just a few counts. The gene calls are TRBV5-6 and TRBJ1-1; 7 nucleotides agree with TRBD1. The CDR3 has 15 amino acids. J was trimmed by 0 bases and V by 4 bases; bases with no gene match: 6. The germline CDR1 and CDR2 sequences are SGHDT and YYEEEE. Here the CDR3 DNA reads TGTGCCAGCAGCCTCGGGACAGTCATGAACACTGAAGCTTTCTTT. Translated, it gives CASSLGTVMNTEAFF. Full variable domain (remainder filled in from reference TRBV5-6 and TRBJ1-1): DAGVTQSPTHLIKTRGQQVTLRCSPKSGHDTVSWYQQALGQGPQFIFQYYEEEERQRGNFPDRFSGHQFPNYSSELNVNALLLGDSALYLCASSLGTVMNTEAFFGQGTRLTVV.

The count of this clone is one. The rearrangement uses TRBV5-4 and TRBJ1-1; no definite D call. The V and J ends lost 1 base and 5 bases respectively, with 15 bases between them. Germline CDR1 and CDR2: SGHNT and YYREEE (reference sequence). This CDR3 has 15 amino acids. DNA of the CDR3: TGTGCCAGCAGCTTGAAGGGCTCGAGCGGGACTGAAGCTTTCTTT. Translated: CASSLKGSSGTEAFF.

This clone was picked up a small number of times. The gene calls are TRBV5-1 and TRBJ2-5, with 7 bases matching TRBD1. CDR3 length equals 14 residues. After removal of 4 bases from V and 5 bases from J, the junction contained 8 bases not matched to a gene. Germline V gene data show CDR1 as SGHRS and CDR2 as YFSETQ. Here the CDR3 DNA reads TGCGCCAGCAGCGAGCCTTCGGGACAGGAGACCCAGTACTTC. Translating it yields CASSEPSGQETQYF.

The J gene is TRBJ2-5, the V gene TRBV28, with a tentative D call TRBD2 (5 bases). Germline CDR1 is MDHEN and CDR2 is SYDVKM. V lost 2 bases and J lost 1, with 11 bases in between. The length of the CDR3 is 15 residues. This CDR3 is CASSLSSDFQETQYF. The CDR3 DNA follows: TGTGCCAGCAGTTTAAGTTCGGACTTCCAAGAGACCCAGTACTTC.

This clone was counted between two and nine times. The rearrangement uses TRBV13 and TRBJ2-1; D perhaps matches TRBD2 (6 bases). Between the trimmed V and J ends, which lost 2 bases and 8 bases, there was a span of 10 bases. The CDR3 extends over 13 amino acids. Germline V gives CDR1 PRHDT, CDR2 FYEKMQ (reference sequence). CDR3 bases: TGTGCCAGCAGCTTACTCTCGGGGGATGAGCAGTTCTTC. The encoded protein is CASSLLSGDEQFF.

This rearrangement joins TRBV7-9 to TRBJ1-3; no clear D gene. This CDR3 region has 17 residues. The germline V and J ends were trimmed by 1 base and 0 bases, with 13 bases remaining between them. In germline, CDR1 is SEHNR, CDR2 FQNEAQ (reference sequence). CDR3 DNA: TGTGCCAGCAGCTTAGGCGGCGTCCCGAACTCTGGAAACACCATATATTTT. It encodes CASSLGGVPNSGNTIYF.

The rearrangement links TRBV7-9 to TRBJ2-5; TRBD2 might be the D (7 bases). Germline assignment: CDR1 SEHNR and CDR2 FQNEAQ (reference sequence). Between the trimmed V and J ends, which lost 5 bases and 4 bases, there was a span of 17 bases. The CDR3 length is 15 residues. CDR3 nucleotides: TGTGCCAGCAGCCTTGAGGGGGGGGCTCGAGAGACCCAGTACTTC. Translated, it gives CASSLEGGARETQYF. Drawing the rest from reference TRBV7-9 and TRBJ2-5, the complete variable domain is DTGVSQNPRHKITKRGQNVTFRCDPISEHNRLYWYRQTLGQGPEFLTYFQNEAQLEKSRLLSDRFSAERPKGSFSTLEIQRTEQGDSAMYLCASSLEGGARETQYFGPGTRLLVL.

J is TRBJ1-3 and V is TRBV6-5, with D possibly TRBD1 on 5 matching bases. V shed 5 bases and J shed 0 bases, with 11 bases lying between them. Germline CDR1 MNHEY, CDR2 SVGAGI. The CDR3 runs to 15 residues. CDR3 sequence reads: CASSPQGNSGNTIYF. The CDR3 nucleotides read TGTGCCAGCAGTCCCCAGGGAAACTCTGGAAACACCATATATTTT.

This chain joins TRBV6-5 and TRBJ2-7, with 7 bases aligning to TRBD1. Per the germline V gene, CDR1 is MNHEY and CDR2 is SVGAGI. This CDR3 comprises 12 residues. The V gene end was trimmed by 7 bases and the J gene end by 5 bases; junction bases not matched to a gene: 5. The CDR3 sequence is CASTNRGHEQYF. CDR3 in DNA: TGTGCCAGCACCAACAGGGGCCACGAGCAGTACTTC.

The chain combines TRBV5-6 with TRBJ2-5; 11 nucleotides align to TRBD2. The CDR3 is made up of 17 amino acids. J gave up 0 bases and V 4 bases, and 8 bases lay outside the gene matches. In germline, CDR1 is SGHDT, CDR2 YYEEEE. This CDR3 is CASSARWTSGYQETQYF. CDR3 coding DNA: TGTGCCAGCAGCGCCCGCTGGACTAGCGGGTACCAAGAGACCCAGTACTTC.

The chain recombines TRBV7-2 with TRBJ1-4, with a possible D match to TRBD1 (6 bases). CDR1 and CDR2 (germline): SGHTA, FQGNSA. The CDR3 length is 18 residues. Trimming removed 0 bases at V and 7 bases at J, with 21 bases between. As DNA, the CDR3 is TGTGCCAGCAGCTTAGCTATCGTTCCGGGGGGGCTGGGTGAAAAACTGTTTTTT. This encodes CASSLAIVPGGLGEKLFF.

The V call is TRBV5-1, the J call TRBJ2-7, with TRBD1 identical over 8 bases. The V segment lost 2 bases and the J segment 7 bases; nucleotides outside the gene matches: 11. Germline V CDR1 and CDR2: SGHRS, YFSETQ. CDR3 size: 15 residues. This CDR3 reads CASSFLGQATGEQYV. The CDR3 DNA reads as TGCGCCAGCAGCTTTTTGGGACAGGCAACTGGGGAGCAGTACGTC.

The CDR3 DNA follows: TGCAGCGTTGTACAGGTGCTCGTGGAGACCCAGTACTTC. It codes for CSVVQVLVETQYF. This chain connects TRBV29-1 to TRBJ2-5; a weak D match, TRBD1 (5 bases). This CDR3 has 13 residues. CDR1 SQVTM and CDR2 ANQGSEA come from the germline V gene. The V and J ends lost 4 bases and 5 bases respectively, with 14 bases between them.